Below are 12 T cell receptor beta chains sequenced from a single sample in a study of response to subunit inactivated influenza vaccine. MiXCR, run by TCRdb on the RT-PCR reads, gives a single entry per CDR3 protein. The sample holds 150,000 to 200,000 distinct CDR3 sequences, more than 10% seen once. These same records also appear under a second study, on T cells expressing NK-cell markers. That publication notes: Production of TCR beta cDNA relied on 5'RACE template switching with UMIs.

The material sequenced was CD8+ T cells sorted from PBMCs, taken 11 to 12 days after vaccination. These receptors were taken from a man aged 50 to 60 who received an inactivated influenza vaccine.

This clonotype was picked up a small number of times. The rearrangement links TRBV18 to TRBJ2-5; maybe TRBD2 (5 bases). Germline values: CDR1 KGHSH, CDR2 LQKENI. This CDR3 is 15 amino acids long. Trimming stripped 6 bases from V and 3 bases from J, with 17 bases between. CDR3 nucleotides: TGTGCCAGCTCTCGACAAACCCCCGGGAAAGAGACCCAGTACTTC. This translates into CASSRQTPGKETQYF. Supplemented by reference TRBV18 and TRBJ2-5, the full variable domain reads NAGVMQNPRHLVRRRGQEARLRCSPMKGHSHVYWYRQLPEEGLKFMVYLQKENIIDESGMPKERFSAEFPKEGPSILRIQQVVRGDSAAYFCASSRQTPGKETQYFGPGTRLLVL.

This clonotype was seen a handful of times. This chain joins TRBV11-2 and TRBJ2-3, with D perhaps TRBD2 (5 bases). The CDR3 consists of 15 residues. Germline V lookup: CDR1 SGHAT, CDR2 FQNNGV. The V end was cut by 5 bases, the J end by 4 bases, with 16 bases between. The DNA of the CDR3 is TGTGCCAGCAGCCGAGGAGGTACCCCCGCAGATACGCAGTATTTT. Its translation: CASSRGGTPADTQYF. Supplemented by reference TRBV11-2 and TRBJ2-3, the full variable domain reads EAGVAQSPRYKIIEKRQSVAFWCNPISGHATLYWYQQILGQGPKLLIQFQNNGVVDDSQLPKDRFSAERLKGVDSTLKIQPAKLEDSAVYLCASSRGGTPADTQYFGPGTRLTVL.

This clonotype has just a few counts. The V call is TRBV5-1, the J call TRBJ1-2; maybe TRBD1 (5 bases). Germline CDR1 SGHRS, CDR2 YFSETQ. Deletions cut 4 bases from V and 3 bases from J, with 22 bases between. This CDR3 comprises 17 residues. The CDR3 here is CASSPGTGRLLDYGYTF. CDR3 nucleotides: TGCGCCAGCAGCCCTGGAACGGGACGGTTATTGGACTATGGCTACACCTTC.

The rearrangement joins TRBV9 to TRBJ2-5; TRBD2 might be the D (6 bases). This CDR3 comprises 14 residues. Trimming stripped 3 bases from V and 1 base from J, with 10 bases between. CDR1 and CDR2 (germline): SGDLS, YYNGEE. Written as DNA, the CDR3 is TGTGCCAGCAGCGCGGGGGACTCCCAAGAGACCCAGTACTTC. Its translation: CASSAGDSQETQYF.

This clonotype was counted between two and nine times. The V gene is TRBV3-1, the J gene TRBJ2-5, with 7 bases identical to TRBD2. The ends lost 3 bases at V and 0 bases at J; junction bases unmatched: 7. The CDR3 is 16 amino acids. Germline V gene data show CDR1 as LGHDT and CDR2 as YNNKEL (reference sequence). The CDR3 nucleotides are TGTGCCAGCAGCCAGGTACTAGCGAGGTACCAAGAGACCCAGTACTTC. Amino acid sequence: CASSQVLARYQETQYF.

There are a few counts of this clonotype. V usage is TRBV27 and J usage is TRBJ2-1; 7 nucleotides line up with TRBD2. Germline values: CDR1 MNHEY, CDR2 SMNVEV (reference sequence). This CDR3 has 16 residues. Unmatched junction bases numbered 7, after V lost 5 bases and J lost 0 bases. CDR3 DNA: TGTGCCAGCAGTGTGTTCGGGAGGAGCTCCTACAATGAGCAGTTCTTC. It is translated as CASSVFGRSSYNEQFF.

The chain has TRBV10-2 and TRBJ2-1; possible D gene TRBD2, 6 bases. The CDR3 sequence is 15 residues long. Per the germline V gene, CDR1 is WSHSY and CDR2 is SAAADI. Trimming cost V 6 bases and J 10 bases, with 22 bases left between them. The CDR3 here is CASRETGGEELEQFF. DNA for the CDR3: TGCGCCAGCAGAGAAACCGGTGGGGAGGAATTGGAGCAGTTCTTC.

The chain joins TRBV9 to TRBJ2-1; 7 positions match TRBD1. This CDR3 contains 14 residues. In germline, CDR1 is SGDLS, CDR2 YYNGEE. The junction had 2 bases not matched to a gene; V was cut back by 0 bases and J by 5 bases. The CDR3: CASSVAQGNNEQFF. The CDR3 DNA follows: TGTGCCAGCAGCGTAGCACAGGGGAACAATGAGCAGTTCTTC.

This clonotype was seen a few times. The DNA for the CDR3 is TGTGCCAGCAGTTTCGAGCTAGCATCTGTTAGTAGCACAGATACGCAGTATTTT. Translated: CASSFELASVSSTDTQYF. The chain uses TRBV12-3 or TRBV12-4 and TRBJ2-3; D is perhaps TRBD2 (5 bases). There are 18 residues in the CDR3. Trimming shortened V by 3 bases and J by 0 bases, and 19 bases separated the two germline ends.

This clonotype came up a few times. This chain connects TRBV28 to TRBJ2-3; tentatively, D is TRBD2 (6 bases). The V end was cut by 5 bases, the J end by 5 bases, with 32 bases between. CDR3 length: 20 residues. The germline CDR1 and CDR2 sequences are MDHEN and SYDVKM. The CDR3 sequence: CASSTSLLPTLAPEGDTQYF. CDR3 nucleotides: TGTGCCAGCAGTACCTCACTCCTACCGACCCTAGCGCCCGAGGGAGATACGCAGTATTTT.

This clonotype was detected only a few times. The chain couples TRBV9 to TRBJ2-7; TRBD2 might be the D (6 bases). V gave up 0 bases and J gave up 6 bases, with 16 bases separating them. This CDR3 region has 15 residues. Germline values: CDR1 SGDLS, CDR2 YYNGEE. The DNA for the CDR3 is TGTGCCAGCAGCGTAGCTTTTACGGGAGCAAGCGAGCAGTACTTC. Translated, it gives CASSVAFTGASEQYF.

J is TRBJ2-7 and V is TRBV4-3; TRBD1 matches 9 bases. Per germline, CDR1 LGHNA and CDR2 YSLEER. The V segment lost 0 bases and the J segment 5 bases; nucleotides outside the gene matches: 17. The CDR3 consists of 19 residues. Here the CDR3 reads CASSQDTPSRDRVFNEQYF. The CDR3 DNA sequence: TGCGCCAGCAGCCAAGATACCCCCTCTCGGGACAGGGTCTTTAACGAGCAGTACTTC.